This T cell receptor beta chain was documented in a study of blood T cell repertoires in COVID-19 (TCRdb year 2020). In the study overall: Collaborator samples came from the United States, Italy and Spain and covered acute and convalescent phases of COVID-19. Subjects who had been exposed to COVID-19, were actively infected with it, or had recovered from it provided the deeply sampled blood TCRbeta repertoires that made up the dataset. HLA class I and class II types, where available, came from metadata supplied by the sample provider rather than from assay-based typing. The material from the prospective study consisted of cDNA or gDNA derived from T cells, B-cell-depleted T cells, or PBMCs. The samples were drawn from the first 160 participants of the ongoing ImmuneRACE study and from 1,254 subjects provided by 6 global collaborators. A de-identified subject ID, COVID-19 status, age in years and sex were almost always included in the sample metadata. The repertoires were made available in a free public database intended to serve as a resource for research on the immune response to SARS-CoV-2.

This clone is considered large (0.1 to 1%). No antigen is known for it. No per-base quality is available; no much larger clone lies one base away. The paper's findings and limits, for the study overall: The amount of clinical and demographic metadata varied by source and participant and was provided uncurated.

Each collaborating institution followed its own protocols to collect whole blood in K2EDTA tubes. For TCRbeta analysis, collaborators shipped samples in one of three forms: frozen whole blood, isolated PBMCs, or DNA extracted from either of those sample types. The CDR1 and CDR2 encoded by the germline V gene are MDHEN and SYDVKM. V ends up 5 bases short and J 1 base short, with an unmatched junction base count of 10. The CDR3 spans 16 residues, from the cysteine through the phenylalanine. The read is trimmed to its CDR3 DNA, 48 bases read in frame from base 1. TCRbeta CDR3 regions were amplified from genomic DNA by means of the immunoSEQ Assay, a bias-controlled multiplex PCR. The authors' pipeline ran thus. Nucleated cell counts per sample were estimated from amplification of reference gene primers within the assay. To quantify the absolute abundance of each unique TCRbeta CDR3 rearrangement, sequence reads were collapsed and filtered. Productive Simpson clonality was computed per sample as the square root of Simpson's diversity index over productive rearrangements. TCRdb mirrors the immuneACCESS table, restricted to in-frame sequences. Some clones are absent from its copies; in checked studies, under half trace to an unresolved V gene, and the reason for the others is unknown. The V and J calls and clone size come from that table; D and trimming were worked out from the DNA. The sample data list about 14,000 clones, and 65% to 90% of these were observed just once. The ten largest make up roughly 30% of the sample.

This TCR came from a woman aged 45-65 years with active or convalescent COVID-19. The chain is encoded by TRBV28 joined to TRBJ1-2; 7 middle bases align to TRBD1. Source material: peripheral blood. The nucleotide sequence is given as TGTGCCAGCAGTCCTCCCCAGGGGGTACTTAACTATGGCTACACCTTC. This codes for CASSPPQGVLNYGYTF.